Shown below are 15 T cell receptor beta chains from a single sample sequenced in a study of T cell changes during pregnancy in multiple sclerosis. Repertoires were generated with immunoSEQ multiplex PCR, while TCRdb's copy carries only in-frame clones and drops some. The sample lists roughly 35,000 clones, 80% to 95% seen once, with 0.43% in the top ten. Sequencing used CD4+ T cells from peripheral blood mononuclear cells, obtained in the third trimester of pregnancy. The receptors stem from a female donor in good health, enrolled as a control in a pregnancy study.

This clone appeared a single time. J is TRBJ2-2 and V is TRBV7-3, with 14 positions matching TRBD2. Trimming took 2 bases from V and 6 from J; bases not matched to a gene: 8. Germline V gene lookup returns CDR1 SGHTA and CDR2 FQGTGA. The CDR3 runs 18 residues. DNA of the CDR3: TGTGCCAGCAGCTTACGCCCGACTAGCGGGGGGGCCCCCGGGGAGCTGTTTTTT. Translating it yields CASSLRPTSGGAPGELFF.

This chain connects TRBV5-8 to TRBJ1-2; D unclear. This CDR3 contains 17 residues. The germline gives CDR1 SGHTS, CDR2 YDEGEE. Between the trimmed V and J ends, which lost 0 bases and 4 bases, there was a span of 19 bases. CDR3 sequence: CASSLVPNSPILYGYTF. CDR3 in DNA: TGTGCCAGCAGCTTGGTCCCGAACAGCCCTATTCTCTATGGCTACACCTTC.

This clone was recorded once. The V and J genes are TRBV5-6 and TRBJ1-4; no definite D call. CDR3 length: 14 amino acids. The germline V gene encodes CDR1 SGHDT and CDR2 YYEEEE. The V gene lost 3 bases and the J gene lost 7 bases, with 13 bases spanning the gap. The CDR3 DNA sequence: TGTGCCAGCAGCTCGAGGGAGGGTGGTGAAAAACTGTTTTTT. Protein product: CASSSREGGEKLFF.

The V gene is TRBV7-2, the J gene TRBJ2-3; 13 positions agree with TRBD2. The germline V gene has CDR1 SGHTA and CDR2 FQGNSA. V trimming: 5 bases; J trimming: 4 bases; junction bases outside the gene matches: 6. This CDR3 has 16 residues. In DNA, the CDR3 is TGTGCCAGCAGCACCCAACTAGCGGGGGGGGCAGATACGCAGTATTTT. Its protein is CASSTQLAGGADTQYF. Full variable domain (outside the CDR3, taken from reference TRBV7-2 and TRBJ2-3): GAGVSQSPSNKVTEKGKDVELRCDPISGHTALYWYRQSLGQGLEFLIYFQGNSAPDKSGLPSDRFSAERTGGSVSTLTIQRTQQEDSAVYLCASSTQLAGGADTQYFGPGTRLTVL.

This clone has a handful of counts. In nucleotides, the CDR3 is TGTGCCAGCAGCCCCGGGGCAGGGAGGTATGGCTACACCTTC. It translates to CASSPGAGRYGYTF. This chain joins TRBV5-6 and TRBJ1-2, with D perhaps TRBD1 (5 bases). This CDR3 is 14 amino acids long. V dropped 4 bases and J dropped 5 bases, with 15 bases sitting between them. Germline V lookup: CDR1 SGHDT, CDR2 YYEEEE.

J is TRBJ2-3 and V is TRBV7-3; a weak D match, TRBD1 (6 bases). The CDR3 contains 15 residues. V was cut by 4 bases and J by 3 bases, with 14 bases left in between. CDR1 is SGHTA, CDR2 FQGTGA, per germline. The CDR3 nucleotides read TGTGCCAGCAGCTACCAGGGGTGGGTTACAGATACGCAGTATTTT. Protein: CASSYQGWVTDTQYF. The full variable domain, with the rest looked up from reference TRBV7-3 and TRBJ2-3, is GAGVSQTPSNKVTEKGKYVELRCDPISGHTALYWYRQSLGQGPEFLIYFQGTGAADDSGLPNDRFFAVRPEGSVSTLKIQRTERGDSAVYLCASSYQGWVTDTQYFGPGTRLTVL.

In this sample, this clone turned up once. Within the sample, other DNA sequences also encode this same CDR3. J is TRBJ2-3 and V is TRBV4-3; the D gene is possibly TRBD1 (6 bases). The CDR3 is 18 residues long. Trimming took off 3 bases at V and 0 bases at J, with 19 bases between the two ends. In germline, CDR1 is LGHNA, CDR2 YSLEER. Written as DNA, the CDR3 is TGCGCCAGCAGCCATTCTGGGACCAGGGGAATTAGCACAGATACGCAGTATTTT. Translating gives CASSHSGTRGISTDTQYF.

The CDR3 sequence: CASSLIGARGYGYTF. The CDR3 DNA reads TGTGCCAGCAGCTTAATCGGTGCGCGGGGCTATGGCTACACCTTC. The J gene is TRBJ1-2, the V gene TRBV7-9, with D uncertain. Per germline, CDR1 SEHNR and CDR2 FQNEAQ (reference sequence). The ends were cut back, 2 bases at V and 4 bases at J, with 14 bases in the middle. The CDR3 loop spans 15 amino acids.

The rearrangement links TRBV25-1 to TRBJ1-2; D is perhaps TRBD1 (5 bases). V lost 2 bases to trimming and J lost 4 bases, with 14 bases between them. The CDR3 totals 15 residues. Germline V gene data show CDR1 as MGHDK and CDR2 as SYGVNS. The DNA of the CDR3 is TGTGCCAGCAGTGAACGGCAGGGATTTGCCTATGGCTACACCTTC. Its translation: CASSERQGFAYGYTF.

The chain couples TRBV10-3 to TRBJ2-1; D unclear. The CDR3 is 11 amino acids. The V and J ends lost 3 bases and 8 bases respectively, with 5 bases between them. Looked up from germline, CDR1 is ENHRY and CDR2 is SYGVKD. The CDR3: CAISEAHEQFF. The CDR3, as DNA: TGTGCCATCAGTGAAGCACATGAGCAGTTCTTC.

A remark on this clone: The same CDR3 arises from other DNA sequences in this sample as well. V gene TRBV5-1 combines with J gene TRBJ1-2; D gene unclear. Deletions cut 4 bases from V and 3 bases from J, with 10 bases between. The germline V gene has CDR1 SGHRS and CDR2 YFSETQ. The CDR3 is 13 residues long. The CDR3 DNA sequence: TGCGCCAGCAGCCTCAATGTAGACTATGGCTACACCTTC. This gives the protein CASSLNVDYGYTF.

V gene TRBV2 combines with J gene TRBJ1-5, with 9 bases fitting TRBD1. Trimming took 6 bases from V and 6 from J; bases not matched to a gene: 6. Germline V lookup: CDR1 SNHLY, CDR2 FYNNEI. The CDR3 extends over 14 amino acids. In DNA form, the CDR3 reads TGTGCCAGCAGACCTACAGGGGGCTTTCAGCCCCAGCATTTT. Encoded protein: CASRPTGGFQPQHF.

The chain recombines TRBV11-3 with TRBJ2-5, with 11 bases aligning to TRBD2. Germline V CDR1 and CDR2: SGHNT, YENEEA. The CDR3 runs 18 residues. V lost 8 bases to trimming and J lost 1 base; unmatched junction nucleotides: 15. The CDR3 loop reads CASHREPSGGTPQETQYF. The CDR3 coding sequence is TGTGCCAGCCACAGGGAGCCTAGCGGGGGGACGCCCCAAGAGACCCAGTACTTC. The full variable domain, completed using reference TRBV11-3 and TRBJ2-5, is EAGVVQSPRYKIIEKKQPVAFWCNPISGHNTLYWYLQNLGQGPELLIRYENEEAVDDSQLPKDRFSAERLKGVDSTLKIQPAELGDSAVYLCASHREPSGGTPQETQYFGPGTRLLVL.

The rearrangement uses TRBV2 and TRBJ1-1, with D tentatively TRBD1 (6 bases). V was shortened by 8 bases and J by 0 bases, with 10 bases between the two germline ends. The germline gives CDR1 SNHLY, CDR2 FYNNEI. CDR3 length: 13 amino acids. DNA of the CDR3: TGTGCCAGCCGTCGGGACATGAACACTGAAGCTTTCTTT. Its translation: CASRRDMNTEAFF. The variable domain in full, with the rest retrieved from reference TRBV2 and TRBJ1-1, is EPEVTQTPSHQVTQMGQEVILRCVPISNHLYFYWYRQILGQKVEFLVSFYNNEISEKSEIFDDQFSVERPDGSNFTLKIRSTKLEDSAMYFCASRRDMNTEAFFGQGTRLTVV.

The rearrangement links TRBV10-3 to TRBJ2-4, with D possibly TRBD1 on 6 matching bases. The germline V gene encodes CDR1 ENHRY and CDR2 SYGVKD. The CDR3 consists of 15 residues. Between the trimmed V and J ends, which lost 0 bases and 15 bases, there was a span of 21 bases. The CDR3 region has the DNA TGTGCCATCAGTGAGTCGAATCAGGGGAAGGGATTTCGGTACTTC. This gives the protein CAISESNQGKGFRYF.